This note documents a single T cell receptor (beta chain) sequence. The data were taken from a study of early T cells in non-severe SARS-CoV-2 infection. For the study at large: Unsorted whole blood bulk RNA was sequenced, with unpaired chains.

Individual cDNA molecules were tagged with unique molecular identifiers. Each CDR3 protein is one row after TCRdb ran MiXCR on the 5' RACE reads. The sample lists about 77,000 distinct CDR3 sequences; about a sixth were seen once. V lost 5 bases, J lost 4 bases, and 12 bases lay in between. This CDR3 is built from 15 residues. CDR1 is SGHVS and CDR2 is FQNEAQ in the germline V gene. Sequences were obtained from whole blood. The chain recombines TRBV7-8 with TRBJ2-6, with D tentatively TRBD1 (6 bases). The origin of this receptor is an adult who was a healthcare worker with PCR-confirmed SARS-CoV-2 infection or an uninfected control (not recorded which). As DNA, the CDR3 is TGTGCCAGCAGCCTCCGGACAGCCGGGGCCAACGTCCTGACTTTC. Residues: CASSLRTAGANVLTF.